The clone carrying this T cell receptor (beta chain) was counted many times. Its antigen is not known. From the reads, TCRdb called clonotypes with MiXCR, one entry per CDR3 protein. Of 680,000 or so distinct CDR3 sequences listed, 35% were seen once; the top ten hold 2.8%. Germline V gene data show CDR1 as SGHTA and CDR2 as FQGNSA. Trimming cost V 8 bases and J 0 bases, with 14 bases left between them. The CDR3 totals 14 residues. This specimen comes from a study of T cell repertoires in cytomegalovirus infection. Findings and caveats of the study: There were HLA-C-restricted CMV-specific TCR beta clonotypes dominating the ex vivo response.

The chain links TRBV7-2 to TRBJ2-7; D remains unclear. Material for sequencing was PBMCs. The sequence was collected from a human donor in good health (CMV status not recorded). Some clones in this sample may be carry-over from other donors' samples. CDR3 amino acids: CASGIIFSSYEQYF. In DNA form, the CDR3 reads TGTGCCAGCGGCATTATATTCAGCTCCTACGAGCAGTACTTC.